This section outlines one TCR beta chain sequence together with its context. This sample is drawn from a study of blood T cell repertoires in COVID-19. Across the study: Samples of COVID-19 (acute and convalescent) were obtained from the United States, Italy and Spain. PBMCs, B-cell-depleted T cells, or T cells were the source of the cDNA or gDNA that made up the material.

The protocol was immunoSEQ multiplex PCR, while the TCRdb copy is restricted to in-frame clones and leaves out a portion. The sample lists roughly 250,000 clones; under 85% were seen once. The CDR3 extends over 16 amino acids. V lost 4 bases and J lost 7; bases outside the gene matches: 11. Germline V gene data show CDR1 as SGHRS and CDR2 as YFSETQ. The source is a woman aged 40 to 55 with active or convalescent COVID-19. This chain uses TRBV5-1 with TRBJ2-7; TRBD2 matches at 13 bases. The sample was peripheral blood. The CDR3 loop is CASSENVLAGGREQYF. The CDR3 coding sequence is TGCGCCAGCAGCGAGAATGTACTAGCGGGGGGGCGGGAGCAGTACTTC.